This T cell receptor beta chain was found in a study of T cells in Graves' hyperthyroidism and ophthalmopathy. Hyperthyroidism, newly diagnosed and lasting under 2 months, affected patients aged 18 to 65. Ahead of any ophthalmopathy symptoms, the blood sample was obtained at the first diagnosis of hyperthyroidism. RNA transcripts gave rise to amplified TCR beta CDR3 regions. The TCR CDR3 first-round RT-PCR relied on the HTBI primer set. From the multiplex PCR reads, TCRdb called clonotypes with MiXCR, one entry per CDR3 protein. The sample holds a few hundred thousand distinct CDR3 sequences, around a sixth seen once. A word on this clonotype: A single base separates this from a much larger clone, so it may be a read error.

The germline gives CDR1 GTSNPN, CDR2 SVGIG (reference sequence). This CDR3 is 15 amino acids long. V was shortened by 0 bases and J by 8 bases, with 17 bases between the two germline ends. The chain carries TRBV30 and TRBJ1-3; D remains ambiguous. This TCR derives from a young woman with Graves' hyperthyroidism that later progressed to Graves' ophthalmopathy. Source material: blood. Here the CDR3 DNA reads TGTGCCTGGAGTGTATTGGACGCCGCCGGTCACACCATATATTTT. Amino acid sequence: CAWSVLDAAGHTIYF.